What follows describes a single TCR beta chain. Its cognate antigen is unknown. PCR was performed using 60 Vbeta and 13 Jbeta primers. Repertoires were generated with immunoSEQ multiplex PCR, while TCRdb's copy carries only in-frame clones and drops some. The data contain fewer than 250,000 clones, around nine tenths of them singletons. There are 12 residues in the CDR3. V gave up 5 bases and J gave up 8 bases, with 11 bases separating them. Per the germline V gene, CDR1 is SGHTA and CDR2 is FQGNSA. The sample is drawn from a study of cytomegalovirus exposure and HLA in healthy donors. About the research overall: Among the approximately 400 genotyped donors, 65% to 90% were placed in the Caucasian-associated ancestry cluster. Study observations and caveats: In a later analysis, a missense DCLRE1C variant was linked to TCR beta V- and J-gene trimming. The records held CMV serostatus as the only immune exposure information. Later work found that TCR association rates differed between HLA loci; DRB1 had the most and HLA-C the fewest.

V is TRBV7-2 and J is TRBJ2-3; D not certain. The sequencing sample was made of PBMCs. This clonotype originated in a woman aged 18-30 years in good health and CMV-seronegative. CDR3: CASSPNFGTQYF. In DNA form, the CDR3 reads TGTGCCAGCAGCCCGAACTTTGGTACGCAGTATTTT.